This T cell receptor (beta chain) was observed in a study of blood T cells in healthy people across ages. On this clonotype itself: The antigen is undetermined.

The study's findings and limits: A strong correlation was seen between TCR beta diversity and naive T cell percentage. With age, beta diversity per million T cells declined roughly linearly, significantly by 40.

Alongside a J-beta primer mix, a sample-barcoded 5' primer served in a second PCR lasting about 7 to 12 cycles. TCRdb re-called the 5' RACE reads through MiXCR, storing one row per CDR3 protein. This repertoire shows over 700,000 distinct CDR3 sequences, around 25% found once; its top ten account for 9.4%. The CDR3 is 14 amino acids. The J segment lost 1 base and the V segment lost 3 bases, leaving 4 bases of the junction unmatched. Germline V gene sequence: CDR1 DFQATT, CDR2 SNEGSKA (reference sequence). These records were also assigned to another study, of T cells of mothers and their children. That paper notes: Each 15 ul cDNA reaction used approximately 1.5 ug RNA; all RNA was used.

The J gene is TRBJ2-3, the V gene TRBV20-1; 7 positions match TRBD2. The origin of this receptor is a boy aged 5-17 years in good health. Sequencing was carried out using blood. CDR3: CSARRTSGTDTQYF. As DNA, the CDR3 is TGCAGTGCTAGGCGCACTAGCGGCACAGATACGCAGTATTTT.